This TCR beta chain was recovered during a study of shared T cell receptors in the human thymus. Repertoires were generated with immunoSEQ multiplex PCR, while TCRdb's copy carries only in-frame clones and drops some. The repertoire consists of more than 550,000 clones, with about 87% occurring once and the leading ten covering roughly 0.0089%. V dropped 6 bases and J dropped 0 bases, with 26 bases sitting between them. Looked up from germline, CDR1 is MDHEN and CDR2 is SYDVKM. The CDR3 covers 19 residues. The data were also submitted as part of a second study, on human thymus T cells. That study adds: Thymic material originated from resections removed in the course of corrective heart surgery.

The sequencing sample was made of thymocytes. This TCR derives from a boy younger than two with a congenital heart defect. The rearrangement uses TRBV28 and TRBJ1-1; TRBD1 might be the D (5 bases). CDR3 nucleotide sequence: TGTGCCAGCAGCTACCCCGAGTGGCAGGGAAAGGGGATGAACACTGAAGCTTTCTTT. Translating gives CASSYPEWQGKGMNTEAFF.